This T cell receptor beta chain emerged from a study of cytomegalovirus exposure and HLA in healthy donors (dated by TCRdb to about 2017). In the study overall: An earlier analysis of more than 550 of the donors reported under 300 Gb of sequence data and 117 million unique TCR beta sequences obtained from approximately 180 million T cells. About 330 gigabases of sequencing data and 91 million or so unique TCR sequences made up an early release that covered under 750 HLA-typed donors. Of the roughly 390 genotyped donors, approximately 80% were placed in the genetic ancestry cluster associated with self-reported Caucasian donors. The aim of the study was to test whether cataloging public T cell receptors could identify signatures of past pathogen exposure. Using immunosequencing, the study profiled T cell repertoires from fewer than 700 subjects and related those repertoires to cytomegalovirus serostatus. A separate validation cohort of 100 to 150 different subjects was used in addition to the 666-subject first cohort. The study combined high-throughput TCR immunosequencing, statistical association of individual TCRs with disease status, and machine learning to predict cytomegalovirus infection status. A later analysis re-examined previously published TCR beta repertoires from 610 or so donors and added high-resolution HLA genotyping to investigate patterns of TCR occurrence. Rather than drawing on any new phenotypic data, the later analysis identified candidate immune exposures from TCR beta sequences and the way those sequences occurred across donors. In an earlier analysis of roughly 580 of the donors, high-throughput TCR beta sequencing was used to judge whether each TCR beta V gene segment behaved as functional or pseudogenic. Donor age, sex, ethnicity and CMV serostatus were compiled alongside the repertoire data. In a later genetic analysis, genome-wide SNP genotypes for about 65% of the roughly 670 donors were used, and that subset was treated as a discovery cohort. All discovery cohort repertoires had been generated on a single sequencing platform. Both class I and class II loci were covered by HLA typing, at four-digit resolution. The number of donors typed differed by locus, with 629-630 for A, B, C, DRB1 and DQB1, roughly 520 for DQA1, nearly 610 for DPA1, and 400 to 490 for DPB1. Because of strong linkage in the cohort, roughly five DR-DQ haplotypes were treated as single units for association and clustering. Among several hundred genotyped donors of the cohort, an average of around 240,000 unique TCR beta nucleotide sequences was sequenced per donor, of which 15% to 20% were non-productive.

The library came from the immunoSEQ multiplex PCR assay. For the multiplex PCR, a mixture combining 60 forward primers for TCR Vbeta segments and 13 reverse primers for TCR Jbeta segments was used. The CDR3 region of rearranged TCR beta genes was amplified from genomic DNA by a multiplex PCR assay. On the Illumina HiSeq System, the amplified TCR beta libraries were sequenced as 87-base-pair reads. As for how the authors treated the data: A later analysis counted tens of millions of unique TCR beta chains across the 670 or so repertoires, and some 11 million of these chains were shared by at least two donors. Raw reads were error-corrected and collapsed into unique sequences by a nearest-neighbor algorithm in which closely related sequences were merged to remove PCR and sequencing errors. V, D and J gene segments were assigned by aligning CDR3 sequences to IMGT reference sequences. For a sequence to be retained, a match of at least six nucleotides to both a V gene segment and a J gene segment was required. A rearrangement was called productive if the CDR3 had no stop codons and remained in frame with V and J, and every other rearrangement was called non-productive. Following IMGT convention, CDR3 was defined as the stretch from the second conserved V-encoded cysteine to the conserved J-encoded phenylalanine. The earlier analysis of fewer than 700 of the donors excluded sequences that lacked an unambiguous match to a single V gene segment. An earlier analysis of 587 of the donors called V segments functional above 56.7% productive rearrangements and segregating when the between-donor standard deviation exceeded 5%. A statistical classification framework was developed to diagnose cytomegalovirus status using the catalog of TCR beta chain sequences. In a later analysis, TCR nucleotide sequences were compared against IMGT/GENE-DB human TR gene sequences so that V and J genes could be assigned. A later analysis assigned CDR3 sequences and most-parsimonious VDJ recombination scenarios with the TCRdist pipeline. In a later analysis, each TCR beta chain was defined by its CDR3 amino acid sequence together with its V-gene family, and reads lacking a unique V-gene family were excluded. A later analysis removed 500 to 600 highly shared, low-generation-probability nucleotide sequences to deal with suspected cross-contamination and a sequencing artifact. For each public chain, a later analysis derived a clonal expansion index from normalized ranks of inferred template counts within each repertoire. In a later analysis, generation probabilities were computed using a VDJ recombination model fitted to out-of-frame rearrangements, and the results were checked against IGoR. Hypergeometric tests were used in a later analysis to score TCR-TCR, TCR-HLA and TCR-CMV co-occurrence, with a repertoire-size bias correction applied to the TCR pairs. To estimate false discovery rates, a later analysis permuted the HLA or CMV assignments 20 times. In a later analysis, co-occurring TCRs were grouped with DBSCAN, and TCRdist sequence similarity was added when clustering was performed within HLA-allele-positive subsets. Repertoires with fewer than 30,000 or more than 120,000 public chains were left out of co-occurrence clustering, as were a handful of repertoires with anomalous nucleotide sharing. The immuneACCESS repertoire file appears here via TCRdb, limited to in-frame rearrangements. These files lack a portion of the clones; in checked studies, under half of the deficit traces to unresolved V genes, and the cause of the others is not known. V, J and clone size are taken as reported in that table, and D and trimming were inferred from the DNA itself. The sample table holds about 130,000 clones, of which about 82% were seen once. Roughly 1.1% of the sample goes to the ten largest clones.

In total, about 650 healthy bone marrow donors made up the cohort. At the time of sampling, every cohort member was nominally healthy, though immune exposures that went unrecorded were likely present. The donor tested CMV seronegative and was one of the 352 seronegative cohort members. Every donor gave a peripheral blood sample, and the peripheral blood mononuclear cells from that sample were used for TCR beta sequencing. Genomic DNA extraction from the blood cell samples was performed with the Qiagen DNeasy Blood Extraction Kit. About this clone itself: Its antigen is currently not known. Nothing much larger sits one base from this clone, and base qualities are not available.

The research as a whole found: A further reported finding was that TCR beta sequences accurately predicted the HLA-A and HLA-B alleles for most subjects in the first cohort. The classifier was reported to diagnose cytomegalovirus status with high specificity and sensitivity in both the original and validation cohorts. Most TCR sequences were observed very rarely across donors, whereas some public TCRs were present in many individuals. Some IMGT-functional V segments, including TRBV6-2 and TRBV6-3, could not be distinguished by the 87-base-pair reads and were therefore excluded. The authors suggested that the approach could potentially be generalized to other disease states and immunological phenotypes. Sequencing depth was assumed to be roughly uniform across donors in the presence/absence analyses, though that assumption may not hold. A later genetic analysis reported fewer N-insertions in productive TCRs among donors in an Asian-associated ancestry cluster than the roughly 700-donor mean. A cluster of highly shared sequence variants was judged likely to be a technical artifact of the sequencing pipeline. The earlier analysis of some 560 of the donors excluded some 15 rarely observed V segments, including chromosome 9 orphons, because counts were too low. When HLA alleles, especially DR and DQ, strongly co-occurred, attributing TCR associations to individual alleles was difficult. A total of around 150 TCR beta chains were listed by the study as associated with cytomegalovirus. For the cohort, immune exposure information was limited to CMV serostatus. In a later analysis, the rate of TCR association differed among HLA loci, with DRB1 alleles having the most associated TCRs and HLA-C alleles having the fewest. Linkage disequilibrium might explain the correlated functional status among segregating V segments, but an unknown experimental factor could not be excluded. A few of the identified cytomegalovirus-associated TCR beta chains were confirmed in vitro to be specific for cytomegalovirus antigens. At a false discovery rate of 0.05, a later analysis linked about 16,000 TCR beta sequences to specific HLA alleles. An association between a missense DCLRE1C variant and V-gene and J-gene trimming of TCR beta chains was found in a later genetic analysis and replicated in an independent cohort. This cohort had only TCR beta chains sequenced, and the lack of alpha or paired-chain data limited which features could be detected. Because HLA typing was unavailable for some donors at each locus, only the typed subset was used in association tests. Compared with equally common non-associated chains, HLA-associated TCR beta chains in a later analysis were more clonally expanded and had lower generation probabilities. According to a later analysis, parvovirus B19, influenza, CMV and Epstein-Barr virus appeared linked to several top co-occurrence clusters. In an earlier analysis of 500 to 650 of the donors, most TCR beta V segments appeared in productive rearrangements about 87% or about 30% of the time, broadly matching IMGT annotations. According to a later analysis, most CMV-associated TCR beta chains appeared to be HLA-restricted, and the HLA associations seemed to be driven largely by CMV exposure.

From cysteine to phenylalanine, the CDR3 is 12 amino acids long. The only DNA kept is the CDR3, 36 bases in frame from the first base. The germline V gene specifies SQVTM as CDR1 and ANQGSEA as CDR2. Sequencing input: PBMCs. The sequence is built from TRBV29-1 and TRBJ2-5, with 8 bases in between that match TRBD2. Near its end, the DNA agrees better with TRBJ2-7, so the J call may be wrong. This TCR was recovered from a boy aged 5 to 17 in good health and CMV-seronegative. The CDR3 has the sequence CSVAPAGDEQYF. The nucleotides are TGCAGCGTTGCACCAGCGGGAGACGAGCAGTACTTC.